This entry concerns a single T cell receptor (beta chain). Germline trimming cut 0 bases from V and 7 bases from J; bases unmatched to any gene: 8. Germline V gene sequence: CDR1 LGHDT, CDR2 YNNKEL (reference sequence). The CDR3 extends over 16 amino acids. These data are taken from a study of blood T cell repertoires in COVID-19. About the research overall: Material from acute and convalescent COVID-19 was sourced from the United States, Italy and Spain. From T cells, B-cell-depleted T cells, or PBMCs came the material, which was cDNA or gDNA.

Original methodology: For nucleated cells, counts were estimated from reference gene primer amplification. Clones were sequenced by immunoSEQ multiplex PCR, and TCRdb holds only the in-frame ones, with some missing. V and J calls and clone size are given by that table; D and trimming were obtained from the DNA. This table has around 240,000 clones, roughly 80% appearing once. Sequenced material: peripheral blood. This chain links TRBV3-1 (or the pseudogene TRBV3-2) with TRBJ2-1; 8 nucleotides line up with TRBD2. The sequence was collected from a woman aged 45 to 65 with acute or convalescent COVID-19. The CDR3 sequence is CASSQDLASGLNEQFF. In DNA, the CDR3 is TGTGCCAGCAGCCAAGATCTTGCTAGCGGGCTAAATGAGCAGTTCTTC.